This T cell receptor beta chain was obtained from a study of patients and donors after allogeneic stem cell transplantation. MiXCR, run by TCRdb on the RT-PCR reads, gives a single entry per CDR3 protein. Of approximately 210,000 distinct CDR3 sequences detected, more than 35% appear once; the ten largest clones hold about 33%. The CDR3 spans 17 residues. V was trimmed by 4 bases and J by 5 bases, leaving 23 bases between them. Germline CDR1 KGHSH, CDR2 LQKENI. Sample: blood, either unsorted or a sorted T cell fraction (not recorded which). The J gene is TRBJ1-1, the V gene TRBV18; unclear D gene. The TCR originated in a human donor who was either an allogeneic HSCT recipient or a stem cell or donor lymphocyte infusion donor (not recorded which). It is not recorded whose cells these are; they may come from a transplant donor. The CDR3 spells CASSRPAPTGRRTEAFF. The CDR3, as DNA: TGTGCCAGCTCACGACCGGCCCCGACGGGGAGGAGGACTGAAGCTTTCTTT.